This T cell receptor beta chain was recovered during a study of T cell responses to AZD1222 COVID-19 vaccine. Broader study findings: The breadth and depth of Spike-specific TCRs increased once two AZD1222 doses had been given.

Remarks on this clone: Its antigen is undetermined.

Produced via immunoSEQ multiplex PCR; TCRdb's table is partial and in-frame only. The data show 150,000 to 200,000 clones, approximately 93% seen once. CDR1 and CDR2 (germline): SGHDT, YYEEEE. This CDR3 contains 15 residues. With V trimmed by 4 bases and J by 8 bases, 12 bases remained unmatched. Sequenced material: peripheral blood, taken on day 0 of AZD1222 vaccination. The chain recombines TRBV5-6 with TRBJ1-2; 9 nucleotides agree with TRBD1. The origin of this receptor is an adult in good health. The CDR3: CASSTGQGNWGGYTF. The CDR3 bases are TGTGCCAGCAGCACCGGACAGGGGAATTGGGGAGGCTACACCTTC.